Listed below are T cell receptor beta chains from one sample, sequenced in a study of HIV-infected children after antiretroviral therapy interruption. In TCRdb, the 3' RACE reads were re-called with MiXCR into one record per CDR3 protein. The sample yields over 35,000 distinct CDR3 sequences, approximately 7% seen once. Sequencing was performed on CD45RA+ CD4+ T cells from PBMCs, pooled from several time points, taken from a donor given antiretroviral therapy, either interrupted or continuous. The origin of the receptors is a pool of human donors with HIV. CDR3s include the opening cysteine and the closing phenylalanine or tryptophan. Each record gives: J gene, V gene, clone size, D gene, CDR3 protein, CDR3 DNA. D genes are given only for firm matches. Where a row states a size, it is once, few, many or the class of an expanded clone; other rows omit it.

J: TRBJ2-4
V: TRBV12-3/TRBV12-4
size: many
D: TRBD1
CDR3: CASSPVRAGGNIQYF
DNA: TGTGCCAGCAGTCCCGTGAGGGCAGGGGGAAACATTCAGTACTTC

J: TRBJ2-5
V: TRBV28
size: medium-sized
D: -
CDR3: CASSWGNTQYF
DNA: TGTGCTAGCAGTTGGGGGAACACCCAGTACTTT

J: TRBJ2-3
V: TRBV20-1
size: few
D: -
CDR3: CSARDHRSDTQYF
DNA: TGCAGTGCTAGAGATCATAGGTCGGATACGCAGTATTTT

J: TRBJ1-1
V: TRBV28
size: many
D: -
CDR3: CASTPGGGTEAFF
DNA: TGTGCCAGCACCCCCGGAGGGGGTACTGAAGCTTTCTTT

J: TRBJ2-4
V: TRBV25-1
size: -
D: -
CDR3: CASSEYGVGSKNIQYF
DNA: TGTGCCAGCAGTGAATATGGTGTGGGGTCCAAAAACATTCAGTACTTC

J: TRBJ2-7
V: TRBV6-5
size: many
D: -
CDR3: CASSRIPRTDESSYEQYF
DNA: TGTGCCAGCAGTCGAATTCCAAGGACGGATGAAAGCTCCTACGAGCAGTACTTC

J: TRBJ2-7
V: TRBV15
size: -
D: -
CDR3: CATSNSFYEQYF
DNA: TGTGCCACCAGCAACTCTTTCTACGAGCAGTACTTC

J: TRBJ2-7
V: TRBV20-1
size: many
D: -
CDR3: CSASSAYEQYF
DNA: TGCAGTGCTAGCAGCGCCTACGAGCAGTACTTC

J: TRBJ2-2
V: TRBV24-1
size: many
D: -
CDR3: CATSDDTGELFF
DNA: TGTGCCACCAGTGACGACACCGGGGAGCTGTTTTTT

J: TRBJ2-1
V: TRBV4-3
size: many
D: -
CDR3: CASSQDRGLSYNEQFF
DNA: TGCGCCAGCAGCCAAGATCGGGGACTCTCCTACAATGAGCAGTTCTTC

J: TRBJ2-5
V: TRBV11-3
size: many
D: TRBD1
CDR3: CASSLGTGTGFGETQYF
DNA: TGTGCCAGCAGCTTGGGAACCGGGACAGGGTTTGGAGAGACCCAGTACTTC

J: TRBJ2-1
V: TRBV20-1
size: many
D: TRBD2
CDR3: CSARDPAGGLNEQFF
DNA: TGCAGTGCTAGAGATCCCGCGGGAGGCCTCAATGAGCAGTTCTTC

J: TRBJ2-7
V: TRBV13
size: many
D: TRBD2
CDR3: CASGGTSPSEQYF
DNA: TGTGCCAGCGGGGGGACTAGCCCCTCCGAGCAGTACTTC

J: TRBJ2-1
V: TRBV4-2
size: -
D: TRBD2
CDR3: CASSQGLAGRNSYNERFF
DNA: TGTGCCAGCAGCCAAGGGCTAGCGGGGCGGAACTCCTACAATGAGCGGTTCTTC

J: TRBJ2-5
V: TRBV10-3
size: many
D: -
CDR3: CAISEPGQETQYF
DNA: TGTGCCATCAGTGAGCCAGGGCAAGAGACCCAGTACTTC